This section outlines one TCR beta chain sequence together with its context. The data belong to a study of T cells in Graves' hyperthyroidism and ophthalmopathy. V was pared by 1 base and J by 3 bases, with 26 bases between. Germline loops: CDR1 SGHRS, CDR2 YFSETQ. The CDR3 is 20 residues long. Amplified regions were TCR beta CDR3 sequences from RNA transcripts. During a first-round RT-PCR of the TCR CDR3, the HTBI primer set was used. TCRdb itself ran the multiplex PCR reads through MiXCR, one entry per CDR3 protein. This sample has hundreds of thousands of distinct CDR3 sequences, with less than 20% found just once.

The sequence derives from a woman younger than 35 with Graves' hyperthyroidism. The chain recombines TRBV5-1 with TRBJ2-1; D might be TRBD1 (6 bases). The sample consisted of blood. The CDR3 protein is CASSLTPPPQQGRVYNEQFF. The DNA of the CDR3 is TGCGCCAGCAGCTTGACCCCTCCCCCCCAACAGGGCCGAGTCTACAATGAGCAGTTCTTC.